Sequencing of this T cell receptor (beta chain) was carried out in a study of T-cell reconstitution after alpha-beta-depleted transplantation in children (dated by TCRdb to 2016 to 2017). With regard to the full study: Using TCR repertoire profiling, the study quantitatively followed how T-cell immune reconstitution unfolded in children after TCRalphabeta/CD19-depleted allogeneic hematopoietic cell transplantation. Broad study findings and their caveats: In some patients, the high TCRbeta diversity seen at day 60 was put down to recipient T cells and intrathymic progenitors that had survived conditioning. Over subsequent months, a decline in hyperexpanded clone frequencies was noted, and after one year, T-cell counts and TCRbeta diversity were mostly ascribed to newly produced T cells. The apparently early alphabetaT-cell count recovery about two months after transplant was reportedly dependent on only several hundred rapidly expanded clones derived from non-depleted graft cells.

The treatment or condition label corresponds to: allogeneic hematopoietic cell transplantation with graft depleted of TCRalphabeta T cells and CD19 B cells. TCRalphabeta/CD19-depleted allogeneic hematopoietic cell grafts were given to the transplant recipients, all of whom were children. Library creation used PCR. Sequenced on an Illumina HiSeq 2500. TCR library preparation used molecular barcoding, with unique molecular identifiers applied to normalize quantification of the TCRbeta repertoire. The public reads were quality trimmed at Q25 with fastp and then assembled into clones with MiXCR by TCRdb, keeping productive beta chains. All rows with the same CDR3 protein become a single entry with the most common DNA and genes. The sample table shows hundreds of thousands of distinct CDR3 sequences, and around 12% are seen once. 0.79% of the sample comes from the top ten. The CDR3 runs 13 amino acids, cysteine and phenylalanine included. The read is trimmed to its CDR3 DNA, 39 bases read in frame from base 1. A distance of 12 bases separates the germline ends of V and J, which lose 6 bases and 6 bases respectively.

This clonotype was counted between two and nine times. Its target antigen remains unknown. No much larger clone exists at a distance of one base, and base qualities are not known. The chain joins TRBV12-3 or TRBV12-4 to TRBJ2-4, with an unclear D gene assignment. The sequence derives from a girl under 10 years old with congenital amegakaryocytic thrombocytopenia, due to receive a stem cell transplant. Sample: PBMCs, taken before TCRalphabeta/CD19-depleted stem cell transplant. The sequence in DNA is TGTGCCAGCAGCAAACGTGTCGTAAACATTCAGTACTTC. Translated, this gives CASSKRVVNIQYF.